Sequencing of this T cell receptor (beta chain) was carried out in a study of shared clonotypes between healthy human individuals. Study-level findings and limits: Rarefaction exposed incomplete sorted-subset sequencing despite large depth.

CDR1 and CDR2 from the germline V gene are SGHVS and FQNEAQ. The CDR3 runs to 14 residues. J was trimmed by 4 bases and V by 7 bases; bases with no gene match: 7. Adults of Caucasian background living in Nashville, Tennessee made up all donors. A note on this clone: Its antigen is unknown.

Genomic DNA (from each subset) was split evenly across several immunoSEQ plates. Replicate PCRs for sorted subsets used about 200 ng DNA; this equaled about 30,000 T cell genomes. Sequencing used immunoSEQ multiplex PCR; TCRdb keeps in-frame clones, though not all of them. The data contain over a million clones, about four fifths of them singletons. Sequences were obtained from memory CD4+ T cells from PBMCs. As to subset: CD45RA-negative fraction. The clonotype was recovered from a young man in good health. Some clones in this sample may be carry-over from other donors' samples. J is TRBJ2-7 and V is TRBV7-8; TRBD2 aligns across 10 bases. CDR3 nucleotides: TGTGCCAGCACCGGAGCGGGAGGGTTATACGAGCAGTACTTC. Translated: CASTGAGGLYEQYF.